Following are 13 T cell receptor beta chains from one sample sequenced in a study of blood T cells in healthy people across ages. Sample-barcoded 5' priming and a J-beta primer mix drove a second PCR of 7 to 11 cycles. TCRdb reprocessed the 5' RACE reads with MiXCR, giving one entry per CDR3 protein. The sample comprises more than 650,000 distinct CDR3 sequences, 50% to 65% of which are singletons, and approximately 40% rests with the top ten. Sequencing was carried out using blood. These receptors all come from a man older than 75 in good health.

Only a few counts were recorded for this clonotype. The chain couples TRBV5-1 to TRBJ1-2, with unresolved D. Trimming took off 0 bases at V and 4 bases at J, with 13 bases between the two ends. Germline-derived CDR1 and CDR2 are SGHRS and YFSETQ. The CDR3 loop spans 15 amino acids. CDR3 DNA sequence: TGCGCCAGCAGCTTGGACGGCAGGTCCCTCTATGGCTACACCTTC. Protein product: CASSLDGRSLYGYTF.

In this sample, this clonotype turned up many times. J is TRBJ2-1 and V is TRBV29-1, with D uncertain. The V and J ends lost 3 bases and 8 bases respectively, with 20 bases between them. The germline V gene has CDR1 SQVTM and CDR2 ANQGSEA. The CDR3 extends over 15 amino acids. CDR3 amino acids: CSVESGHGMVDEQFF. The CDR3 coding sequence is TGCAGCGTTGAGAGTGGGCATGGTATGGTGGATGAGCAGTTCTTC.

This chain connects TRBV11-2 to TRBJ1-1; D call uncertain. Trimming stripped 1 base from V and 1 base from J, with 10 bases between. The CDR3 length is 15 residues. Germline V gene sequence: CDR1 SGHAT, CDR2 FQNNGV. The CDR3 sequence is CASSLATSQNTEAFF. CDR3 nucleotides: TGTGCCAGCAGCTTAGCTACGAGTCAGAACACTGAAGCTTTCTTT.

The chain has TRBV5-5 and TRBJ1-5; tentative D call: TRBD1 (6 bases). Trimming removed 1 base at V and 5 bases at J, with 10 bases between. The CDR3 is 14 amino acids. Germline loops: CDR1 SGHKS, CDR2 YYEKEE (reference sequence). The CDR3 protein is CASSLYGGDQPQHF. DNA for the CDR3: TGTGCCAGCAGCTTGTACGGGGGCGATCAGCCCCAGCATTTT.

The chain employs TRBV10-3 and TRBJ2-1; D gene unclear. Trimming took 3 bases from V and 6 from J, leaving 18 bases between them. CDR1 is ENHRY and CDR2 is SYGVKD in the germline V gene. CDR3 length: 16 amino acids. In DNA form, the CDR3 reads TGTGCCATCAGTGACGCCCTTCAAGAGACCCGCAATGAGCAGTTCTTC. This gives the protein CAISDALQETRNEQFF.

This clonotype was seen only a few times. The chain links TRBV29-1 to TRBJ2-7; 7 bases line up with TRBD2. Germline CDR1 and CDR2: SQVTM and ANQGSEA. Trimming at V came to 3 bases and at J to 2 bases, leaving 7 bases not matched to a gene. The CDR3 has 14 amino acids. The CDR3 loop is CSVDGGGGTYEQYF. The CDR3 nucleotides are TGCAGCGTTGATGGGGGGGGAGGAACCTACGAGCAGTACTTC.

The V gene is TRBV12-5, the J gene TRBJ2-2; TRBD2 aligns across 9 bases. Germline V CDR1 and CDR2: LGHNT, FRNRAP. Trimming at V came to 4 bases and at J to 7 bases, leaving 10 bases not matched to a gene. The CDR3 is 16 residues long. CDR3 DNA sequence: TGTGCTAGTGGTTCCTCCGTGGGACTAGCTGGCGGGGAGCTGTTTTTT. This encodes CASGSSVGLAGGELFF.

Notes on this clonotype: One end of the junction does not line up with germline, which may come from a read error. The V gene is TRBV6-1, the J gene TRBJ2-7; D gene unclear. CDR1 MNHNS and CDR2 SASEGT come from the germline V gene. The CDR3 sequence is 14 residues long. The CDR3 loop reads CASSPGLGSYKQYF. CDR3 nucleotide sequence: TGTGCCAGCAGCCCCGGGTTAGGCTCCTACAAGCAGTACTTC.

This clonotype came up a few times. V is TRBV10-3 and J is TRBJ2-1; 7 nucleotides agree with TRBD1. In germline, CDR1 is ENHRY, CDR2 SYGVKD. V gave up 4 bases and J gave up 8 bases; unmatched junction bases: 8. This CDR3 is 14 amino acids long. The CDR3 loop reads CAISVWGQSYEQFF. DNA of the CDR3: TGTGCCATCAGTGTATGGGGACAGAGCTATGAGCAGTTCTTC.

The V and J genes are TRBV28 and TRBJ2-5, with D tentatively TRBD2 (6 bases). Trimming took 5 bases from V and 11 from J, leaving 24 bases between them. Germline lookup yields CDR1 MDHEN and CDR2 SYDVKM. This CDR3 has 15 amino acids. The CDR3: CASSLRGTELGVQYF. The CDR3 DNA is TGTGCCAGCAGTCTCCGGGGGACGGAACTTGGCGTGCAGTACTTC.

CDR3 amino acids: CASSGGAGARYAYF. The CDR3, as DNA: TGTGCCAGCAGCGGGGGGGCGGGAGCCAGATACGCGTATTTT. J is TRBJ2-3 and V is TRBV12-3 or TRBV12-4; 8 bases line up with TRBD2. V shed 6 bases and J 14 bases; nucleotides not matched to a gene: 16. The CDR3 has 14 amino acids.

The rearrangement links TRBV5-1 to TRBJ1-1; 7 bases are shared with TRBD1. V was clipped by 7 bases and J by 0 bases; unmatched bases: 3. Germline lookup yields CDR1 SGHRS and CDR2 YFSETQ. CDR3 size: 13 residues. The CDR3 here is CASQGQMNTEAFF. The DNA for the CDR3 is TGCGCCAGCCAGGGACAGATGAACACTGAAGCTTTCTTT.

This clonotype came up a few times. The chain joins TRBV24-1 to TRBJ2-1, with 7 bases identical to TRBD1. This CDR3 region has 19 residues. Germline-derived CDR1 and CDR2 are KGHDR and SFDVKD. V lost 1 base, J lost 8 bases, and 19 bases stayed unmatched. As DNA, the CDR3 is TGTGCCACCAGTGATTTAGGCAACAGGGGCTTCCCCCGGCGGGATGAGCAGTTCTTC. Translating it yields CATSDLGNRGFPRRDEQFF.